Here is one TCR beta chain with its context. This entry belongs to a study of cytomegalovirus exposure and HLA in healthy donors. CDR1 GTSNPN and CDR2 SVGIG come from the germline V gene (reference sequence). V shed 4 bases and J 2 bases; nucleotides not matched to a gene: 10. CDR3 length equals 15 residues. 13 Jbeta primers and 60 Vbeta primers were used for the PCR. Sequencing used immunoSEQ multiplex PCR; TCRdb keeps in-frame clones, though not all of them. The listing contains 38,000 or so clones. The sequenced sample was PBMCs. The V call is TRBV30, the J call TRBJ2-5; 7 bases map to TRBD1. The clonotype comes from a man aged 40-49 years in good health and CMV-seropositive. Here the CDR3 reads CAWTQGQSVQETQYF. In DNA form, the CDR3 reads TGTGCCTGGACCCAGGGACAGTCGGTGCAAGAGACCCAGTACTTC.